The sequence of this T cell receptor (beta chain) was determined in a study of early T cells in non-severe SARS-CoV-2 infection. Study details: RNA in bulk from unsorted whole blood was sequenced, and chains were unpaired. Study results and caveats: Matching results from VDJdb favored anti-spike CD8 responses, leaving private and CD4 specificities undetected.

Individual cDNA molecules each received unique molecular identifiers attached to them. TCRdb used MiXCR to reprocess the 5' RACE reads, holding one entry per CDR3 protein. Among about 60,000 distinct CDR3 sequences listed, over 5% were seen once. This clonotype was seen ten or more times. What it binds is unknown. The CDR3 covers 16 residues. The germline V gene encodes CDR1 KGHSH and CDR2 LQKENI. V lost 1 base, J lost 2 bases, and 12 bases lay in between. What was sequenced was whole blood. The source is an adult who was a healthcare worker with PCR-confirmed SARS-CoV-2 infection or an uninfected control (not recorded which). This chain joins TRBV18 and TRBJ1-5; possible D gene TRBD1, 5 bases. In nucleotides, the CDR3 is TGTGCCAGCTCACCACTTGGGGGTTTAGGCAATCAGCCCCAGCATTTT. It is translated as CASSPLGGLGNQPQHF.